Listed below are T cell receptor beta chains from one sample, sequenced in a study of blood T cell repertoires in COVID-19. Assay: immunoSEQ multiplex PCR; the TCRdb copy retains only in-frame clones and omits some. The data contain 55,000 to 80,000 clones, around four fifths of them singletons. Sequencing used peripheral blood. The origin of the receptors is a woman aged 80 or older with acute or convalescent COVID-19. The CDR3 runs from the conserved cysteine through the conserved F or W. D genes are given only for firm matches. Clone size is given for some rows only: seen once, a few or many times, or a class if the clone is expanded.

>TRBV7-9|-|TRBD1|TRBJ1-5
CASSRDSALEPQHF
TGTGCCAGCAGTCGGGACAGCGCTTTGGAGCCCCAGCATTTT
>TRBV18|-|TRBD1|TRBJ1-5
CASSPPGTAYDSNQPQHF
TGTGCCAGCTCACCACCTGGGACAGCATATGATAGCAATCAGCCCCAGCATTTT
>TRBV19|-|TRBD2|TRBJ2-7
CASSKGGSSYEQYF
TGTGCCAGTAGTAAGGGCGGGAGCTCCTACGAGCAGTACTTC
>TRBV9|-|-|TRBJ1-1
CASNPLGGTEAFF
TGTGCCAGCAACCCCTTGGGGGGGACTGAAGCTTTCTTT
>TRBV11-2|-|-|TRBJ2-5
CASSLTLETQYF
TGTGCCAGCAGCTTAACTCTAGAGACCCAGTACTTC
>TRBV7-8|-|TRBD2|TRBJ2-2
CASSLVLAGGLDTGELFF
TGTGCCAGCAGCTTAGTTCTAGCGGGGGGGCTGGACACCGGGGAGCTGTTTTTT
>TRBV6-5|-|TRBD1|TRBJ1-5
CASSTRQGNIQPQHF
TGTGCCAGCAGTACCAGACAGGGGAACATTCAGCCCCAGCATTTT
>TRBV3-1/TRBV3-2|once|-|TRBJ1-1
CASSQGQGYTEAFF
TGTGCCAGCAGCCAAGGTCAGGGCTACACTGAAGCTTTCTTT
>TRBV6-4|-|-|TRBJ2-5
CASSDSECEQGDETQYF
TGTGCCAGCAGTGACTCTGAGTGCGAACAGGGTGACGAGACCCAGTACTTC
>TRBV5-1|-|-|TRBJ2-3
CASSVLGGTSTDTQYF
TGCGCCAGCAGCGTTCTAGGAGGTACTAGCACAGATACGCAGTATTTT
>TRBV19|-|-|TRBJ2-2
CASSIQGNTGELFF
TGTGCCAGTAGTATACAGGGGAACACCGGGGAGCTGTTTTTT
>TRBV18|-|-|TRBJ1-1
CASSADPGGNTEAFF
TGTGCCAGCTCGGCCGACCCCGGGGGGAACACTGAAGCTTTCTTT
>TRBV19|-|TRBD1|TRBJ2-5
CASGTGLGETQYF
TGTGCCAGTGGGACAGGGTTGGGAGAGACCCAGTACTTC
>TRBV11-3|-|-|TRBJ2-1
CASSLVSDHEQFF
TGTGCCAGCAGCTTAGTTAGCGATCATGAGCAGTTCTTC
>TRBV5-8|-|TRBD1|TRBJ1-4
CASSFGTGGTNEKLFF
TGTGCCAGCAGCTTCGGGACAGGGGGAACTAATGAAAAACTGTTTTTT
>TRBV7-8|-|TRBD2|TRBJ2-1
CASSRGGGYNEQFF
TGTGCCAGCAGCCGCGGGGGAGGCTACAATGAGCAGTTCTTC
>TRBV30|-|-|TRBJ1-2
CASQRYGYTF
TGTGCCTCTCAGCGCTATGGCTACACCTTC
>TRBV24-1|-|-|TRBJ1-2
CATSDTVDGYTF
TGTGCCACCAGTGATACAGTTGACGGCTACACCTTC
>TRBV18|once|-|TRBJ1-5
CASSPIGSRGNQPQHF
TGTGCCAGCTCACCGATCGGGAGTAGGGGCAATCAGCCCCAGCATTTT
>TRBV5-4|-|TRBD1|TRBJ2-7
CASSLPGQGLYEQYF
TGTGCCAGCAGCTTACCGGGACAGGGGTTGTACGAGCAGTACTTC
>TRBV5-1|-|TRBD2|TRBJ2-7
CASSFLAGNSYEQYF
TGCGCCAGCAGCTTCCTAGCGGGAAACTCCTACGAGCAGTACTTC
>TRBV7-3|once|-|TRBJ2-2
CASSLTKTTGNTGELFF
TGTGCCAGCAGCTTAACTAAAACGACAGGGAACACCGGGGAGCTGTTTTTT
>TRBV10-2|-|TRBD2|TRBJ2-1
CASGVAGGPHNEQFF
TGCGCCAGCGGAGTAGCGGGAGGGCCTCACAATGAGCAGTTCTTC
>TRBV7-2|once|-|TRBJ1-2
CASSFTGTKPLYGYTF
TGTGCCAGCAGCTTCACAGGGACCAAACCCCTCTATGGCTACACCTTC
>TRBV10-3|-|-|TRBJ2-1
CAISAIAMGEQFF
TGTGCCATCAGTGCAATAGCGATGGGTGAGCAGTTCTTC
>TRBV19|-|-|TRBJ1-1
CASSMGRNTEAFF
TGTGCCAGTAGTATGGGGCGGAACACTGAAGCTTTCTTT
>TRBV18|-|-|TRBJ2-1
CASSLLGGGTNNEQFF
TGTGCCAGCTCCTTACTTGGGGGGGGCACTAACAATGAGCAGTTCTTC
>TRBV30|-|-|TRBJ2-7
CAWSVAEPYEQYF
TGTGCCTGGAGTGTAGCGGAACCCTACGAGCAGTACTTC
>TRBV7-2|-|TRBD1|TRBJ1-4
CASSFDRGREKLFF
TGTGCCAGCAGCTTCGACAGGGGCAGGGAAAAACTGTTTTTT
>TRBV30|-|TRBD1|TRBJ1-4
CAWGRDRAVEKLFF
TGTGCCTGGGGCCGGGACAGGGCGGTTGAAAAACTGTTTTTT
>TRBV5-6|-|-|TRBJ1-4
CASSLLGEANEKLFF
TGTGCCAGCAGCTTGCTGGGGGAGGCGAATGAAAAACTGTTTTTT
>TRBV2|once|-|TRBJ1-4
CASSDLGDYNEKLFF
TGTGCCAGCAGTGATTTGGGTGACTATAATGAAAAACTGTTTTTT
>TRBV24-1|-|-|TRBJ2-1
CATSDEIQGQEQFF
TGTGCCACCAGTGATGAGATACAGGGCCAAGAGCAGTTCTTC
>TRBV7-9|-|TRBD1|TRBJ1-1
CASSLTGGRAFF
TGTGCCAGCAGCTTGACAGGGGGGAGAGCTTTCTTT
>TRBV10-3|-|TRBD1|TRBJ2-5
CAIRETGRETQYF
TGTGCCATCAGGGAGACAGGGCGAGAGACCCAGTACTTC
>TRBV13|-|TRBD1|TRBJ1-2
CASSVRDRGLRGYTF
TGTGCCAGCAGCGTCCGGGACAGGGGGCTGCGGGGCTACACCTTC
>TRBV5-4|-|-|TRBJ2-4
CASSLGAGLSKNIQYF
TGTGCCAGCAGCTTGGGTGCGGGACTGTCAAAAAACATTCAGTACTTC
>TRBV28|-|-|TRBJ2-3
CASISGGTDTQYF
TGTGCCAGCATTTCTGGCGGGACAGATACGCAGTATTTT
>TRBV2|-|TRBD1|TRBJ1-4
CASSRDGTGYEKLFF
TGTGCCAGCAGCCGGGACGGGACAGGGTACGAAAAACTGTTTTTT
>TRBV30|-|TRBD1|TRBJ1-1
CAWSAGGQGATEAFF
TGTGCCTGGAGTGCAGGGGGACAGGGGGCCACTGAAGCTTTCTTT
>TRBV7-9|once|-|TRBJ1-2
CASSSQGRDGYTF
TGTGCCAGCAGCTCGCAGGGAAGAGACGGCTACACCTTC
>TRBV14|-|TRBD1|TRBJ1-6
CASSPLQGARYNSPLHF
TGTGCCAGCAGTCCTCTACAGGGGGCGCGGTATAATTCACCCCTCCACTTT
>TRBV29-1|-|-|TRBJ1-2
CSATQGHSGYTF
TGCAGCGCCACCCAGGGGCATTCTGGCTACACCTTC
>TRBV29-1|-|-|TRBJ2-5
CSVDVAETQYF
TGCAGCGTTGATGTCGCGGAGACCCAGTACTTC
>TRBV12-3/TRBV12-4|-|-|TRBJ2-1
CASSLGRNEQFF
TGTGCCAGCAGTTTAGGGAGGAATGAGCAGTTCTTC
>TRBV5-1|-|-|TRBJ2-3
CASTSADTQYF
TGCGCCAGCACGTCGGCAGATACGCAGTATTTT
>TRBV30|-|-|TRBJ1-6
CALGQHNSPLHF
TGTGCCTTAGGACAGCATAATTCACCCCTCCACTTT
>TRBV29-1|-|-|TRBJ1-1
CSAPGTSNTEAFF
TGCAGCGCTCCCGGTACCTCGAACACTGAAGCTTTCTTT
>TRBV5-1|-|-|TRBJ1-2
CASSLDGTGQGYTF
TGCGCCAGCAGCTTGGATGGCACAGGTCAAGGCTACACCTTC
>TRBV4-1|-|-|TRBJ1-1
CASSPREGVNTEAFF
TGCGCCAGCAGCCCGAGAGAGGGGGTGAACACTGAAGCTTTCTTT
>TRBV5-1|-|TRBD1|TRBJ2-5
CASSPGTERGETQYF
TGCGCCAGCAGCCCTGGGACAGAAAGGGGGGAGACCCAGTACTTC
>TRBV7-3|-|-|TRBJ2-5
CASSSGGAETQYF
TGTGCCAGCAGCTCGGGCGGGGCAGAGACCCAGTACTTC
>TRBV5-6|-|TRBD2|TRBJ2-3
CASSSRDPKRGGLRSTQYF
TGTGCCAGCAGCTCCCGCGACCCAAAGCGGGGGGGTCTACGGAGTACGCAGTATTTT